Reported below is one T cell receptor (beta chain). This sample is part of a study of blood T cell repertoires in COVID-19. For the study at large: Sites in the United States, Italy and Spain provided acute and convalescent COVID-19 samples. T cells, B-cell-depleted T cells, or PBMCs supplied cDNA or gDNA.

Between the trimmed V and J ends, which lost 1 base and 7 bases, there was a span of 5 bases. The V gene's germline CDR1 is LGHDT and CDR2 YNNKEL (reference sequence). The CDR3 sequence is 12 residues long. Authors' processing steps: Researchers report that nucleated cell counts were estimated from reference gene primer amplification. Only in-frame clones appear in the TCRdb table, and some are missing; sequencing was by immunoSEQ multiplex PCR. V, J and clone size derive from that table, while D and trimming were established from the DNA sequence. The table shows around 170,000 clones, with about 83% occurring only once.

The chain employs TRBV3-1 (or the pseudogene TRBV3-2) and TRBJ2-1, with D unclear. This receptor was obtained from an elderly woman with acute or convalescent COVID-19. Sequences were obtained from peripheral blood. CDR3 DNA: TGTGCCAGCAGCCAAGTCCAGAATGAGCAGTTCTTC. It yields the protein CASSQVQNEQFF.